Listed below are T cell receptor beta chains from one sample, sequenced in a study of cytomegalovirus exposure and HLA in healthy donors. Profiled with immunoSEQ multiplex PCR; TCRdb holds only in-frame clones, not every one. The repertoire shows roughly 30,000 clones; the top ten hold less than 6%. The sequenced sample consisted of PBMCs. The receptors here all came from a female donor in good health and CMV-seronegative. CDR3s include the opening cysteine and the closing phenylalanine or tryptophan. The D gene is left open where the match is weak. Size is stated for part of the rows, as once, few or many counts, or as a class when the clone is expanded.

TRBJ1-2 NA TRBD1 TRBV10-3 CAISPNPGQGILGYGYTF TGTGCCATCTCCCCGAACCCGGGACAGGGAATATTAGGGTATGGCTACACCTTC
TRBJ2-3 NA NA TRBV9 CASSVQGTDTQYF TGTGCCAGCAGCGTACAGGGGACAGATACGCAGTATTTT
TRBJ1-2 NA NA TRBV6-1 CASSDRQNYGYTF TGTGCCAGCAGTGACCGACAGAACTATGGCTACACCTTC
TRBJ1-5 NA NA TRBV18 CASSPYPESGAQPQHF TGTGCCAGCTCACCTTACCCGGAATCGGGTGCACAGCCCCAGCATTTT
TRBJ1-1 medium-sized TRBD1 TRBV7-2 CASSTWTGAGGAFF TGTGCCAGCAGCACCTGGACAGGAGCCGGGGGAGCTTTCTTT
TRBJ2-1 NA TRBD2 TRBV19 CASSIGRIAGENEQFF TGTGCCAGTAGTATAGGACGAATAGCGGGGGAGAATGAGCAGTTCTTC
TRBJ2-7 NA TRBD1 TRBV5-4 CASSFGTDSYEQYF TGTGCCAGCAGCTTTGGGACAGACTCCTACGAGCAGTACTTC
TRBJ2-4 NA TRBD1 TRBV19 CASSWGTGRNIQYF TGTGCCAGTAGTTGGGGGACAGGGCGAAACATTCAGTACTTC
TRBJ2-7 NA NA TRBV19 CASTGSTAPYEQYF TGTGCCAGTACCGGGTCGACAGCTCCCTACGAGCAGTACTTC
TRBJ1-3 NA TRBD1 TRBV10-3 CAISGIGTATGNTIYF TGTGCCATCAGTGGAATCGGGACAGCCACGGGGAACACCATATATTTT
TRBJ2-2 NA TRBD2 TRBV19 CASSRSPSRGGVNTGELFF TGTGCCAGTAGTAGGAGCCCGTCGCGGGGGGGAGTGAACACCGGGGAGCTGTTTTTT
TRBJ2-1 NA TRBD1 TRBV4-1 CASSLAGQAFF TGCGCCAGCAGCCTGGCGGGACAGGCATTCTTC
TRBJ2-7 NA NA TRBV27 CASSFSPGDSYEQYF TGTGCCAGCAGTTTTTCCCCGGGGGACAGCTACGAGCAGTACTTC
TRBJ2-3 NA NA TRBV28 CASSFQGRSSTDTQYF TGTGCCAGCAGTTTTCAGGGAAGGTCTAGCACAGATACGCAGTATTTT
TRBJ2-1 NA NA TRBV30 CAWRAGAAYNEQFF TGTGCCTGGAGGGCGGGGGCGGCATACAATGAGCAGTTCTTC
TRBJ2-2 NA NA TRBV19 CASRGRAAGELFF TGTGCCAGTAGAGGCAGGGCCGCCGGGGAGCTGTTTTTT
TRBJ1-1 NA NA TRBV7-9 CASSPGGANTEAFF TGTGCCAGCAGCCCCGGGGGAGCTAACACTGAAGCTTTCTTT
TRBJ2-3 NA NA TRBV14 CASSQDGPGLGTDTQYF TGTGCCAGCAGCCAAGATGGCCCGGGACTGGGGACAGATACGCAGTATTTT
TRBJ2-6 NA NA TRBV11-2 CASSLVVAAGANVLTF TGTGCCAGCAGCTTAGTGGTGGCAGCTGGGGCCAACGTCCTGACTTTC
TRBJ1-2 NA TRBD1 TRBV5-1 CASTDRGRDYGYTF TGCGCCAGCACCGACAGGGGGCGCGACTATGGTTACACCTTC
TRBJ2-7 NA NA TRBV7-8 CASSLSTSGQLYEQYF TGTGCCAGCAGCCTCTCTACGTCGGGACAACTCTACGAGCAGTACTTC
TRBJ2-3 NA NA TRBV2 CASSDPRVLGGGTDTQYF TGTGCCAGCAGTGATCCTCGGGTTCTGGGAGGTGGGACAGATACGCAGTATTTT
TRBJ1-2 NA TRBD1 TRBV7-9 CASSSDRDLGGYTF TGTGCCAGCAGCTCGGACAGGGATCTGGGTGGCTACACCTTC
TRBJ2-5 NA NA TRBV25-1 CASSDSLGVGQETQYF TGTGCCAGCAGTGATTCCCTAGGGGTCGGCCAAGAGACCCAGTACTTC
TRBJ1-5 NA NA TRBV5-5 CASSLWQGPSNQPQHF TGTGCCAGCAGCTTGTGGCAGGGCCCTAGCAATCAGCCCCAGCATTTT
TRBJ2-7 NA TRBD2 TRBV4-1 CASSRIVAGPREQYF TGCGCCAGCAGCCGAATAGTAGCGGGGCCACGCGAGCAGTACTTC
TRBJ2-5 NA TRBD2 TRBV5-5 CASSLGVAGGQETQYF TGTGCCAGCAGCTTGGGAGTAGCGGGGGGGCAAGAGACCCAGTACTTC
TRBJ1-5 NA NA TRBV16 CASSQSARQAYSNQPQHF TGTGCCAGCAGCCAATCGGCACGCCAGGCATATAGCAATCAGCCCCAGCATTTT
TRBJ2-5 NA NA TRBV10-3 CAISDSTRQETQYF TGTGCCATCAGTGATTCGACTAGGCAAGAGACCCAGTACTTC
TRBJ1-5 NA TRBD1 TRBV19 CASSISAAGGHQPQHF TGTGCCAGTAGTATAAGCGCGGCAGGGGGCCATCAGCCCCAGCATTTT